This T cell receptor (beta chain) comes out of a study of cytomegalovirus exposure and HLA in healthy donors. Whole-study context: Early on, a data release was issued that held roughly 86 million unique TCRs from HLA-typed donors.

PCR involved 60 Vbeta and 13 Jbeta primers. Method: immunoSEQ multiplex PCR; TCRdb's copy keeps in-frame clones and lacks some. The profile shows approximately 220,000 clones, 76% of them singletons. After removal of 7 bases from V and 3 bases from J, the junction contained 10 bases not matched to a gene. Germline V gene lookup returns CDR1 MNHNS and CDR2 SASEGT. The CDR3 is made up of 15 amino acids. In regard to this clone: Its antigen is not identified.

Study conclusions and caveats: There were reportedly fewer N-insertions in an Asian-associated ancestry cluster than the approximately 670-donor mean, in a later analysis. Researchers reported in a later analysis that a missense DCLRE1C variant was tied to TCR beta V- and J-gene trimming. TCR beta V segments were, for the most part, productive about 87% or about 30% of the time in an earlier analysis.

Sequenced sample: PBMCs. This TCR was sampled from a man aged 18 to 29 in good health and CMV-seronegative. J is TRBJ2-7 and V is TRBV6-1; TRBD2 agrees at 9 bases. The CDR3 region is CASIRLAGTSYEQYF. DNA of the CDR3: TGTGCCAGCATTCGGCTAGCGGGAACAAGCTACGAGCAGTACTTC.